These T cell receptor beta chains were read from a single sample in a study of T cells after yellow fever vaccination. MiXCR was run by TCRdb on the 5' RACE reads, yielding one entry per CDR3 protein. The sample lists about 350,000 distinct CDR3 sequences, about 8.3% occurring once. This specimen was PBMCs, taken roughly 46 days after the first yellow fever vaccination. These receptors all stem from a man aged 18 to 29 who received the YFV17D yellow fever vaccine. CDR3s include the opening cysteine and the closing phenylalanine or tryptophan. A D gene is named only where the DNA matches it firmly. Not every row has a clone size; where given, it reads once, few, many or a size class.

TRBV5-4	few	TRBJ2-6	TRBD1	CASSLPQGVRSGANVLTF	TGTGCCAGCAGCTTGCCACAGGGGGTTCGCTCTGGGGCCAACGTCCTGACTTTC
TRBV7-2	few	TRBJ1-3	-	CASSHSPLTSGNTIYF	TGTGCCAGCAGTCATTCGCCGCTTACCTCTGGAAACACCATATATTTT
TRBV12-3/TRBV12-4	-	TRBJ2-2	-	CASSPQGGGELFF	TGTGCCAGCAGTCCCCAGGGGGGCGGGGAGCTGTTTTTT
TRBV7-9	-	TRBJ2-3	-	CASSLFPQKSTDTQYF	TGTGCCAGCAGCTTATTCCCCCAGAAAAGCACAGATACGCAGTATTTT
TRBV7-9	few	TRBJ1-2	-	CASSLGLVAGYTF	TGTGCCAGCAGCTTAGGGCTAGTTGCTGGCTACACCTTC
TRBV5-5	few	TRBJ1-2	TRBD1	CASSFEGTALNYGYTF	TGTGCCAGCAGTTTTGAAGGGACAGCACTAAACTATGGCTACACCTTC
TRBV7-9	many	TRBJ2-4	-	CASSLLTGQNIQYF	TGTGCCAGCAGCTTACTTACAGGTCAAAACATTCAGTACTTC
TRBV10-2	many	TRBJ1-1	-	CASSESGGAEAFF	TGCGCCAGCAGTGAGAGTGGCGGCGCTGAAGCTTTCTTT
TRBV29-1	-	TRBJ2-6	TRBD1	CSVGRGNSGANVLTF	TGCAGCGTTGGCAGGGGGAATTCTGGGGCCAACGTCCTGACTTTC
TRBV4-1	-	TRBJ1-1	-	CASSQDPGHTNTEAFF	TGCGCCAGCAGCCAAGACCCTGGACACACAAACACTGAAGCTTTCTTT
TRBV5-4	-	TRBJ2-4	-	CASSPKGGEGGNIQYF	TGTGCCAGCAGCCCGAAGGGAGGAGAGGGGGGAAACATTCAGTACTTC
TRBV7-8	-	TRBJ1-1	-	CASSSSSTEAFF	TGTGCCAGCAGTTCTAGCTCGACTGAAGCTTTCTTT
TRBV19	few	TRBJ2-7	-	CASSMGPFYEQYF	TGTGCCAGTAGCATGGGTCCCTTCTACGAGCAGTACTTC
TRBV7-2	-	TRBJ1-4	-	CASSPDRLRKLFF	TGTGCCAGCAGTCCGGACCGCTTAAGAAAACTGTTTTTT